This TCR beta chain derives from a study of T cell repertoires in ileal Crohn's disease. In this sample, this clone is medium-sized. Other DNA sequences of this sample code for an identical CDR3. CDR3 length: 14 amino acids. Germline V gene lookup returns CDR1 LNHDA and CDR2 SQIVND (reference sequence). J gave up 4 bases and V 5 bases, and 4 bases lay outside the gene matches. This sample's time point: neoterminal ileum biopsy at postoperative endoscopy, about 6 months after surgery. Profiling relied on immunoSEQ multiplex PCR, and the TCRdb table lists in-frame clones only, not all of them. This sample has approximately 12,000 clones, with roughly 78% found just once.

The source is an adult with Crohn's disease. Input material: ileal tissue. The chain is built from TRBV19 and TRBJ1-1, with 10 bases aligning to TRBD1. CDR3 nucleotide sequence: TGTGCCAGTAGTCCGGGACAGGGGCCCACTGAAGCTTTCTTT. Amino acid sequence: CASSPGQGPTEAFF. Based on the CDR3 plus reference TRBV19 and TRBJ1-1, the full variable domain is DGGITQSPKYLFRKEGQNVTLSCEQNLNHDAMYWYRQDPGQGLRLIYYSQIVNDFQKGDIAEGYSVSREKKESFPLTVTSAQKNPTAFYLCASSPGQGPTEAFFGQGTRLTVV.